The 14 T cell receptor beta chains given below trace back to one sample, sequenced in a study of control samples from healthy donors and cancer patients. Sequencing used immunoSEQ multiplex PCR; TCRdb keeps in-frame clones, though not all of them. The data contain over 200,000 clones, over 75% of them singletons. The sample taken for sequencing was PBMCs. The receptors were gathered from a woman aged 55-70 years with lung cancer.

V gene TRBV6-2 or TRBV6-3 combines with J gene TRBJ1-2; D gene unclear. The length of the CDR3 is 11 residues. Germline CDR1 reads MNHEY; CDR2 reads SVGEGT. Trimming pared 2 bases from V and 7 bases from J, leaving 5 bases between. The CDR3 nucleotides read TGTGCCAGCAGTTACGGTGGTGGCTACACCTTC. This gives the protein CASSYGGGYTF.

V gene TRBV5-6 combines with J gene TRBJ2-5, with unresolved D. Germline CDR1 and CDR2: SGHDT and YYEEEE. V lost 1 base and J lost 4, with 5 bases in between. The CDR3 has 12 residues. CDR3 amino acids: CASSLKRETQYF. The CDR3 DNA is TGTGCCAGCAGCTTGAAGAGAGAGACCCAGTACTTC.

The chain joins TRBV10-3 to TRBJ2-1, with 12 bases fitting TRBD2. The CDR3 loop spans 15 amino acids. Germline V CDR1 and CDR2: ENHRY, SYGVKD. J was trimmed by 8 bases and V by 11 bases; bases with no gene match: 13. The CDR3: CAAQQTSGSWYEQFF. The CDR3, as DNA: TGTGCCGCCCAGCAGACTAGCGGGAGCTGGTATGAGCAGTTCTTC.

This clone was seen once. The chain uses TRBV29-1 and TRBJ2-7; 11 positions match TRBD1. The germline V gene has CDR1 SQVTM and CDR2 ANQGSEA. CDR3 length: 14 residues. Trimming cost V 4 bases and J 2 bases; bases outside gene matches: 4. DNA for the CDR3: TGCAGCGTTGTAATGGGACAGGGGGCCTACGAGCAGTACTTC. Encoded protein: CSVVMGQGAYEQYF.

The genes are TRBV5-1 and TRBJ2-7; the match to TRBD1 covers 12 bases. Losses at the gene ends were 6 bases for V and 4 bases for J; bases not matched to a gene: 11. This CDR3 is built from 16 residues. Germline lookup yields CDR1 SGHRS and CDR2 YFSETQ. This chain's CDR3 is CASKQQSGQGAYEQYF. The CDR3 nucleotides read TGCGCCAGCAAGCAGCAATCGGGACAGGGGGCATACGAGCAGTACTTC.

This clone came up a few times. This chain uses TRBV7-2 with TRBJ2-1; D gene ambiguous. Germline V gene lookup returns CDR1 SGHTA and CDR2 FQGNSA. The CDR3 length is 12 residues. The V end lost 5 bases, the J end lost 12 bases, and 14 bases lay between the germline ends. The chain's CDR3 is CASSLPRSRQFF. CDR3 in DNA: TGTGCCAGCAGCCTCCCTAGGTCCCGGCAGTTCTTC.

The J gene is TRBJ1-4, the V gene TRBV7-9; D may be TRBD1 (6 bases). Germline CDR1 reads SEHNR; CDR2 reads FQNEAQ (reference sequence). The CDR3 extends over 15 amino acids. The ends were cut back, 4 bases at V and 7 bases at J, with 16 bases in the middle. This CDR3 is CASSSPGGAGEKLFF. The CDR3 DNA sequence: TGTGCCAGCAGCTCCCCGGGGGGCGCAGGTGAAAAACTGTTTTTT.

The chain carries TRBV6-4 and TRBJ2-1, with D unresolved. Between the trimmed V and J ends, which lost 7 bases and 8 bases, there was a span of 3 bases. The germline gives CDR1 MRHNA, CDR2 SNTAGT. The CDR3 runs to 9 residues. The CDR3 sequence: CASMYEQFF. The CDR3 DNA reads as TGTGCCAGCATGTATGAGCAGTTCTTC.

The chain combines TRBV18 with TRBJ1-2; 9 bases align to TRBD1. The germline V gene encodes CDR1 KGHSH and CDR2 LQKENI. J was trimmed by 5 bases and V by 2 bases; bases with no gene match: 3. This CDR3 has 14 residues. For the CDR3, the DNA is TGTGCCAGCTCACCAGGGACAGGGAAATATGGCTACACCTTC. Its translation: CASSPGTGKYGYTF.

This chain links TRBV6-1 with TRBJ1-1, with D perhaps matching TRBD1 (6 bases). V was pared by 1 base and J by 5 bases, with 11 bases between. From germline, CDR1 is MNHNS and CDR2 SASEGT. The length of the CDR3 is 14 residues. CDR3 nucleotide sequence: TGTGCCAGCAGTGAAGGAGGGGGAGGGACTGAAGCTTTCTTT. The encoded protein is CASSEGGGGTEAFF.

J is TRBJ1-6 and V is TRBV9, with TRBD1 identical over 7 bases. Germline CDR1 is SGDLS and CDR2 is YYNGEE. The CDR3 extends over 14 amino acids. V shed 5 bases and J 7 bases; nucleotides not matched to a gene: 6. The CDR3 protein is CASSATGMNSPLHF. As DNA, the CDR3 is TGTGCCAGCAGTGCGACAGGGATGAATTCACCCCTCCACTTT.

V usage is TRBV28 and J usage is TRBJ1-2; 7 nucleotides match TRBD1. The CDR3 loop spans 16 amino acids. Germline-derived CDR1 and CDR2 are MDHEN and SYDVKM. V lost 5 bases and J lost 0; bases outside the gene matches: 9. The chain's CDR3 is CASSVPGDSANYGYTF. DNA of the CDR3: TGTGCCAGCAGTGTCCCTGGGGACAGCGCTAACTATGGCTACACCTTC.

This clone was found a few times. The chain couples TRBV30 to TRBJ2-1; a weak D match, TRBD2 (5 bases). V lost 0 bases to trimming and J lost 7 bases, with 13 bases between them. Germline CDR1 and CDR2: GTSNPN and SVGIG (reference sequence). This CDR3 is 14 amino acids long. The CDR3 DNA sequence: TGTGCCTGGAGTGTACAGATTAGCGCGAATGAGCAGTTCTTC. Protein sequence: CAWSVQISANEQFF.

V is TRBV5-5 and J is TRBJ1-5, with 9 bases aligning to TRBD1. The CDR3 extends over 16 amino acids. Trimming cost V 5 bases and J 4 bases; bases outside gene matches: 10. CDR1 and CDR2 (germline): SGHKS, YYEKEE (reference sequence). This CDR3 reads CASRLSDRGGNQPQHF. The CDR3 region has the DNA TGTGCCAGCAGGTTATCGGACAGGGGAGGGAATCAGCCCCAGCATTTT.